These 21 T cell receptor beta chains originate from one sample sequenced in a study of T cell repertoires in cytomegalovirus infection. MiXCR was run by TCRdb on the reads, yielding one entry per CDR3 protein. The data contain about 80,000 distinct CDR3 sequences, roughly 3.7% of them seen just once; the ten biggest clones take up 3.5% to 6%. The sample consisted of PBMCs. These receptors came from a human donor in good health (CMV status not recorded). Some clones in this sample may be carry-over from other donors' samples.

This clonotype was seen many times. This chain joins TRBV4-3 and TRBJ2-3; D is uncertain. Trimming removed 1 base at V and 5 bases at J, with 13 bases between. The CDR3 spans 15 residues. Germline CDR1 is LGHNA and CDR2 is YSLEER. CDR3 nucleotide sequence: TGCGCCAGCAGCCAAGTGGGCAGTACTCAAGATACGCAGTATTTT. Protein product: CASSQVGSTQDTQYF.

This clonotype was recorded many times. This sequence joins TRBV19 and TRBJ2-5, with TRBD2 matching over 8 bases. Germline trimming cut 5 bases from V and 0 bases from J; bases unmatched to any gene: 11. Germline CDR1 LNHDA, CDR2 SQIVND (reference sequence). The CDR3 runs to 17 residues. The CDR3 bases are TGTGCCAGTAGTCTTCGCCTAGCGGGCATGTACCAAGAGACCCAGTACTTC. It yields the protein CASSLRLAGMYQETQYF.

This clonotype was counted ten times or more. J is TRBJ1-2 and V is TRBV12-3 or TRBV12-4; D gene ambiguous. The V end lost 5 bases, the J end lost 7 bases, and 17 bases lay between the germline ends. The CDR3 contains 14 residues. CDR3 nucleotide sequence: TGTGCCAGCAGTCCCGGGCCAGCAACCGGTGGCTACACCTTC. Its protein is CASSPGPATGGYTF.

This clonotype appeared many times. V is TRBV7-7 and J is TRBJ2-1, with 7 bases matching TRBD1. The ends lost 0 bases at V and 4 bases at J; junction bases unmatched: 12. The germline V gene has CDR1 SSHAT and CDR2 FNYEAQ (reference sequence). CDR3 size: 18 residues. CDR3 bases: TGTGCCAGCAGCTTAGCGCCACCAGGACAGGCTGGTTACAATGAGCAGTTCTTC. Its protein product is CASSLAPPGQAGYNEQFF.

In its sample, this clonotype was seen many times. The rearrangement joins TRBV4-3 to TRBJ1-2; 7 positions match TRBD1. Germline CDR1 is LGHNA and CDR2 is YSLEER. The CDR3 totals 15 residues. The J segment lost 4 bases and the V segment lost 1 base, leaving 6 bases of the junction unmatched. The CDR3 DNA sequence: TGCGCCAGCAGCCAAGGGACAGGTGCCTTCTATGGCTACACCTTC. Amino acids: CASSQGTGAFYGYTF.

This clonotype has ten or more counts. The chain couples TRBV6-5 to TRBJ1-6; tentatively, D is TRBD1 (5 bases). Germline CDR1 MNHEY, CDR2 SVGAGI. The CDR3 runs 14 residues. V dropped 6 bases and J dropped 6 bases, with 12 bases sitting between them. The CDR3 sequence is CASRWGSPNSPLHF. As DNA, the CDR3 is TGTGCCAGCAGATGGGGCAGCCCTAATTCACCCCTCCACTTT.

This clonotype was observed many times. This chain uses TRBV28 with TRBJ1-2; D might be TRBD1 (5 bases). The CDR3 runs to 14 residues. V shed 5 bases and J shed 1 base, with 11 bases lying between them. The germline CDR1 and CDR2 sequences are MDHEN and SYDVKM. As DNA, the CDR3 is TGTGCCAGCAGTCGACCGACAGTTAACTATGGCTACACCTTC. It yields the protein CASSRPTVNYGYTF.

This clonotype was seen at least ten times. The rearrangement links TRBV12-3 or TRBV12-4 to TRBJ2-1; no definite D call. This CDR3 comprises 12 residues. Deletions cut 3 bases from V and 9 bases from J, with 9 bases between. CDR3 sequence (DNA): TGTGCCAGCAGTTTTTTAAACGGTGAGCAGTTCTTC. Protein sequence: CASSFLNGEQFF.

The table lists this clonotype with many counts. The chain combines TRBV3-1 with TRBJ2-7; D is possibly TRBD2 (5 bases). Deletions cut 4 bases from V and 2 bases from J, with 9 bases between. The CDR3 is 13 amino acids. Germline CDR1 is LGHDT and CDR2 is YNNKEL (reference sequence). As DNA, the CDR3 is TGTGCCAGCAGCCGAACGGGAACCTACGAGCAGTACTTC. Protein product: CASSRTGTYEQYF.

This clonotype occurred many times. The chain has TRBV7-8 and TRBJ1-6; D gene uncertain. Germline V gives CDR1 SGHVS, CDR2 FQNEAQ. This CDR3 contains 16 residues. V dropped 5 bases and J dropped 10 bases, with 21 bases sitting between them. CDR3 nucleotides: TGTGCCAGCAGCCAATCTCTGACCGGCTTAAAGTCACCCCTCCACTTT. It encodes CASSQSLTGLKSPLHF.

In its sample, this clonotype was seen many times. The chain couples TRBV7-8 to TRBJ2-5; a weak D match, TRBD2 (5 bases). V shed 5 bases and J shed 2 bases, with 12 bases lying between them. In germline, CDR1 is SGHVS, CDR2 FQNEAQ. The CDR3 runs to 14 residues. CDR3: CASSPDWVQETQYF. CDR3 sequence (DNA): TGTGCCAGCAGCCCGGACTGGGTTCAAGAGACCCAGTACTTC.

Ten or more counts support this clonotype. The chain is built from TRBV19 and TRBJ2-1; 11 nucleotides match TRBD1. This CDR3 spans 19 amino acids. After removal of 7 bases from V and 6 bases from J, the junction contained 20 bases not matched to a gene. Germline assignment: CDR1 LNHDA and CDR2 SQIVND (reference sequence). The CDR3 DNA reads TGTGCCAGTAACACTCCCGGACAGGGGGCTGGTACCCGATCCAATGAGCAGTTCTTC. Translation gives CASNTPGQGAGTRSNEQFF. The full variable domain, with the rest looked up from reference TRBV19 and TRBJ2-1, is DGGITQSPKYLFRKEGQNVTLSCEQNLNHDAMYWYRQDPGQGLRLIYYSQIVNDFQKGDIAEGYSVSREKKESFPLTVTSAQKNPTAFYLCASNTPGQGAGTRSNEQFFGPGTRLTVL.

This clonotype was seen repeatedly, ten times or more. The chain employs TRBV20-1 and TRBJ2-7; 9 positions match TRBD1. J gave up 5 bases and V 3 bases, and 8 bases lay outside the gene matches. This CDR3 has 14 amino acids. Germline CDR1 and CDR2: DFQATT and SNEGSKA (reference sequence). In DNA, the CDR3 is TGCAGTGCTAGGCCCTCCGGACAGGGGCACGAGCAGTACTTC. Residues: CSARPSGQGHEQYF.

In its sample, this clonotype was seen many times. This chain joins TRBV7-3 and TRBJ2-6; the D is unclear. The germline V and J ends were trimmed by 6 bases and 1 base, with 4 bases remaining between them. The CDR3 has 13 amino acids. Germline V gene lookup returns CDR1 SGHTA and CDR2 FQGTGA. CDR3 sequence reads: CASSTSGANVLTF. The CDR3 DNA is TGTGCCAGCAGTACGTCTGGGGCCAACGTCCTGACTTTC.

Many counts were recorded for this clonotype. Its ends do not fully match the called genes, so a read error is possible. This rearrangement joins TRBV20-1 to TRBJ1-2; weak D call: TRBD1 (5 bases). The CDR3 is made up of 12 amino acids. Germline V CDR1 and CDR2: DFQATT, SNEGSKA (reference sequence). The CDR3 DNA sequence: TGCAGTGCTAAGGGGACTTACTACGGCTACACCTTC. It yields the protein CSAKGTYYGYTF.

This clonotype appeared many times. V is TRBV19 and J is TRBJ1-6; D may be TRBD1 (5 bases). There are 14 residues in the CDR3. The germline V gene has CDR1 LNHDA and CDR2 SQIVND (reference sequence). V was trimmed by 9 bases and J by 5 bases, leaving 14 bases between them. The CDR3 loop reads CASHPVGDNSPLHF. Written as DNA, the CDR3 is TGTGCCAGCCACCCGGTGGGGGATAATTCACCCCTCCACTTT.

This clonotype was seen many times. The CDR3, as DNA: TGCAGTGCTAGAGCTGGACAGCAAGTTTCTGGGGCCAACGTCCTGACTTTC. As protein: CSARAGQQVSGANVLTF. The chain is built from TRBV20-1 and TRBJ2-6; possibly TRBD1 for D (6 bases). The CDR3 totals 17 residues. The V end was cut by 1 base, the J end by 1 base, with 14 bases between. Germline CDR1 reads DFQATT; CDR2 reads SNEGSKA (reference sequence).

This clonotype was counted ten times or more. This chain connects TRBV7-2 to TRBJ2-7; the match to TRBD2 covers 11 bases. J was trimmed by 6 bases and V by 2 bases; bases with no gene match: 6. CDR1 SGHTA and CDR2 FQGNSA come from the germline V gene. CDR3 length: 15 amino acids. This chain's CDR3 is CASSLYSLAGGEQYF. CDR3 DNA sequence: TGTGCCAGCAGCTTATATTCGCTAGCGGGGGGCGAGCAGTACTTC.

There are many counts of this clonotype. The V gene is TRBV7-8, the J gene TRBJ2-2; a possible D gene is TRBD1 (6 bases). The germline V and J ends were trimmed by 4 bases and 4 bases, with 13 bases remaining between them. The CDR3 length is 15 residues. CDR1 SGHVS and CDR2 FQNEAQ come from the germline V gene. CDR3 loop: CASSYHRVGTGELFF. The CDR3 DNA follows: TGTGCCAGCAGCTACCACAGGGTGGGCACCGGGGAGCTGTTTTTT. The variable domain in full, completed from reference TRBV7-8 and TRBJ2-2, reads GAGVSQSPRYKVAKRGQDVALRCDPISGHVSLFWYQQALGQGPEFLTYFQNEAQLDKSGLPSDRFFAERPEGSVSTLKIQRTQQEDSAVYLCASSYHRVGTGELFFGEGSRLTVL.

This clonotype has a count of ten or more. The chain recombines TRBV9 with TRBJ2-1; TRBD2 agrees at 10 bases. With 0 bases clipped from V and 6 bases from J, the junction kept 3 bases outside the gene matches. CDR3 size: 15 residues. The V gene's germline CDR1 is SGDLS and CDR2 YYNGEE. The CDR3 loop reads CASSVVLAGSNEQFF. CDR3 bases: TGTGCCAGCAGCGTAGTACTAGCGGGATCCAATGAGCAGTTCTTC.

This clonotype has a count of ten or more. This sequence joins TRBV7-2 and TRBJ2-1; D remains ambiguous. Trimming removed 3 bases from V and 4 bases from J, with 10 bases in between. The length of the CDR3 is 14 residues. In germline, CDR1 is SGHTA, CDR2 FQGNSA. CDR3 nucleotides: TGTGCCAGCAGCTTGAGGACGGAGTACAATGAGCAGTTCTTC. It yields the protein CASSLRTEYNEQFF.